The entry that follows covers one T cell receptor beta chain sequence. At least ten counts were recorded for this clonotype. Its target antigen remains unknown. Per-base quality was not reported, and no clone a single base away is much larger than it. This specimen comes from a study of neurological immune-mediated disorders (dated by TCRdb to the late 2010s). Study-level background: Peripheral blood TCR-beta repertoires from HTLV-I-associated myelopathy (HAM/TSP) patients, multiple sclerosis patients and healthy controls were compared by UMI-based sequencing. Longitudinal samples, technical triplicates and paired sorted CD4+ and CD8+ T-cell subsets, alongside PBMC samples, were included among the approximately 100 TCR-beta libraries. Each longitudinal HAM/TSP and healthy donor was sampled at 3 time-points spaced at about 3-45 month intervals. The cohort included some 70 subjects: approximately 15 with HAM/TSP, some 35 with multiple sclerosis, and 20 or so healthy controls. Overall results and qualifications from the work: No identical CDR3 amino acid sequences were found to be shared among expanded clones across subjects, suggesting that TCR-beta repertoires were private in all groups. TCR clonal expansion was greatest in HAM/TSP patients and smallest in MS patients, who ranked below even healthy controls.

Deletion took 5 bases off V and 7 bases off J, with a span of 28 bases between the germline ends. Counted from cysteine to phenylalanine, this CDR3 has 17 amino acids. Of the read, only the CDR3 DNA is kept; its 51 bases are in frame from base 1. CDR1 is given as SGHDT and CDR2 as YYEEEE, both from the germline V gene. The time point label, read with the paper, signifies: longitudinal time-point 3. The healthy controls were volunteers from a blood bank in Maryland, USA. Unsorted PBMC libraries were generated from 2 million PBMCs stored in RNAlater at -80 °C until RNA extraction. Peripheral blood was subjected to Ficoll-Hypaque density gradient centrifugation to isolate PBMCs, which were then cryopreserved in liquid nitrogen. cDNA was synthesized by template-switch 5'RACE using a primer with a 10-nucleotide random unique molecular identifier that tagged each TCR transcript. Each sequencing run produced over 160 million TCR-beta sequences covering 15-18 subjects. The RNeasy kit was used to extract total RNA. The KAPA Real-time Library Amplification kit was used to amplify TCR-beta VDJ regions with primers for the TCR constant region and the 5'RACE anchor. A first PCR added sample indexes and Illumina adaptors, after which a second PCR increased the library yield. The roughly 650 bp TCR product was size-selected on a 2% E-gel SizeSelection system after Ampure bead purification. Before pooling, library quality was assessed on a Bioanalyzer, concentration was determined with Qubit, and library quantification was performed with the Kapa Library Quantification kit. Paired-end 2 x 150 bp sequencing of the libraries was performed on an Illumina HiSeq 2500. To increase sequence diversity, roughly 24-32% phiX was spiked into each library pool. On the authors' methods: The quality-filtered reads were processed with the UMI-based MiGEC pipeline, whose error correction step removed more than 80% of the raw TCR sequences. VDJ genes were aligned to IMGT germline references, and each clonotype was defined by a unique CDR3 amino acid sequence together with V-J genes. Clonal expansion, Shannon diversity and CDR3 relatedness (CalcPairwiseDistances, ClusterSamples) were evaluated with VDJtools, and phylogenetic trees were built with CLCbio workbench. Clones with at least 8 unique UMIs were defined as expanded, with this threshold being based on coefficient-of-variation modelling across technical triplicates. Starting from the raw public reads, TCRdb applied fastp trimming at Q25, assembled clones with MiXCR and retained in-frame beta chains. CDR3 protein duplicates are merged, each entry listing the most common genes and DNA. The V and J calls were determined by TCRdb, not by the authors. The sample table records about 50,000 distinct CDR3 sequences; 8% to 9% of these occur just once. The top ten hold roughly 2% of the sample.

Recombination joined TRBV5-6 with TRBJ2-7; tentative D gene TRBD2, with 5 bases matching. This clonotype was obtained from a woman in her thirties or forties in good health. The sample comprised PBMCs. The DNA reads TGTGCCAGCAGTAGGTGGCAGGTATTATCCTCCTCGGGGGAGCAGTACTTC. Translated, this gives CASSRWQVLSSSGEQYF.